This T cell receptor beta chain is from a study of shared T cell receptors in the human thymus. The CDR3 loop spans 16 amino acids. Looked up from germline, CDR1 is SGHRS and CDR2 is YFSETQ. With 0 bases removed from V and 3 bases from J, the gap between germline ends came to 13 bases. Produced via immunoSEQ multiplex PCR; TCRdb's table is partial and in-frame only. The repertoire holds about 380,000 clones, with approximately 95% as singletons. The sample taken for sequencing was thymocytes. This receptor was taken from a human donor. The V call is TRBV5-1, the J call TRBJ1-3; D may be TRBD1 (5 bases). The CDR3 reads CASSLAGGISGNTIYF. CDR3 nucleotide sequence: TGCGCCAGCAGCTTGGCCGGGGGTATTAGTGGAAACACCATATATTTT.